This T cell receptor beta chain appears in the sequencing data of a study of human T cells and chemical hapten exposure. Across the study: Upper inner arm skin measuring approximately 2 cm by approximately 2 cm received 2% DPC for sensitization.

Indicated time point: pre-sensitization, week 0. Treatment denoted: therapeutic diphenylcyclopropenone sensitization with weekly scalp DPC. This clonotype has a handful of counts. The CDR3 sequence is 13 residues long. Germline CDR1 is MDHEN and CDR2 is SYDVKM. Trimming shortened V by 5 bases and J by 8 bases, and 15 bases separated the two germline ends. Attachment of unique molecular identifiers to individual cDNA molecules was performed in the library. TCRdb re-called the RACE reads with MiXCR, one entry per CDR3 protein. In the table there are roughly 100,000 distinct CDR3 sequences, 9% to 15% of which are singletons.

This receptor was obtained from a woman aged 45 to 65 with alopecia areata. Some clones in this sample may be carry-over from other donors' samples. The specimen comprised whole blood, sampled in connection with sensitization to the hapten diphenylcyclopropenone (DPC). The chain couples TRBV28 to TRBJ1-2; no reliable D call. CDR3 loop: CASSRTANWGYTF. In DNA form, the CDR3 reads TGTGCCAGCAGTCGGACGGCCAATTGGGGCTACACCTTC.